The 12 T cell receptor beta chains listed next were all sequenced from one sample in a study of T cell clones after liver transplantation. Generated by immunoSEQ multiplex PCR, the TCRdb table keeps only in-frame clones and is missing some. The sample holds 45,000 to 60,000 clones, about 81% seen once. The source material was CD4+ T cells from blood, sampled before liver transplant. Source of these receptors: a human donor who received a liver transplant.

J is TRBJ2-1 and V is TRBV25-1; either TRBD1 or TRBD2 may fit D (7 bases each). The germline V gene encodes CDR1 MGHDK and CDR2 SYGVNS. This CDR3 is 16 amino acids long. With 6 bases removed from V and 0 bases from J, the gap between germline ends came to 15 bases. The CDR3 is CASSPRGGDSYNEQFF. The DNA of the CDR3 is TGTGCCAGCAGCCCCAGGGGGGGCGACTCCTACAATGAGCAGTTCTTC.

The genes are TRBV5-4 and TRBJ1-4; TRBD1 aligns across 12 bases. The ends lost 4 bases at V and 0 bases at J; junction bases unmatched: 4. The CDR3 has 17 residues. In germline, CDR1 is SGHNT, CDR2 YYREEE (reference sequence). As DNA, the CDR3 is TGTGCCAGCAGCCGGGGACAGGGGGCTACAACTAATGAAAAACTGTTTTTT. Its translation: CASSRGQGATTNEKLFF.

This sequence joins TRBV5-1 and TRBJ1-5; D is unresolved. The CDR3 contains 15 residues. Looked up from germline, CDR1 is SGHRS and CDR2 is YFSETQ. Trimming removed 0 bases at V and 2 bases at J, with 9 bases between. The CDR3 nucleotides read TGCGCCAGCAGCTTGGAGGGCCATGGCAATCAGCCCCAGCATTTT. Its translation is CASSLEGHGNQPQHF.

The chain carries TRBV5-1 and TRBJ1-2; the D gene is possibly TRBD1 (6 bases). Germline V gene data show CDR1 as SGHRS and CDR2 as YFSETQ. This CDR3 contains 18 residues. Trimming pared 2 bases from V and 2 bases from J, leaving 22 bases between. The CDR3 loop reads CASSFGGTGLRGNYGYTF. CDR3 DNA sequence: TGCGCCAGCAGCTTCGGGGGAACAGGGTTAAGAGGAAACTATGGCTACACCTTC.

V usage is TRBV14 and J usage is TRBJ2-5; no definite D call. The germline gives CDR1 SGHDN, CDR2 FVKESK. The CDR3 sequence is 14 residues long. Trimming cost V 0 bases and J 6 bases, with 11 bases left between them. CDR3 region: CASSQEEGSQTQYF. CDR3 bases: TGTGCCAGCAGCCAAGAAGAAGGGTCGCAGACCCAGTACTTC.

This clone appeared a single time. The rearrangement joins TRBV4-2 to TRBJ1-1, with 9 bases identical to TRBD1. The CDR3 covers 15 residues. With V trimmed by 2 bases and J by 3 bases, 4 bases remained unmatched. Per germline, CDR1 LGHNA and CDR2 YNFKEQ. The CDR3 sequence is CASSQRTGAYTEAFF. The DNA of the CDR3 is TGTGCCAGCAGCCAACGGACAGGGGCCTACACTGAAGCTTTCTTT.

This clone has just a few counts. CDR3 bases: TGTGCCAGCAGTTCGCTAGCGGATAACTACAATGAGCAGTTCTTC. It specifies CASSSLADNYNEQFF. The chain combines TRBV28 with TRBJ2-1; 7 bases align to TRBD2. Germline V lookup: CDR1 MDHEN, CDR2 SYDVKM. The V gene end was trimmed by 4 bases and the J gene end by 3 bases; junction bases not matched to a gene: 6. The CDR3 totals 15 residues.

The rearrangement joins TRBV7-2 to TRBJ2-3; 7 bases agree with TRBD2. CDR1 is SGHTA, CDR2 FQGNSA, per germline. Unmatched junction bases numbered 8, after V lost 1 base and J lost 4 bases. The CDR3 sequence is 16 residues long. CDR3 coding DNA: TGTGCCAGCAGCTTAGTCGTGTGGGGGGGATCAGATACGCAGTATTTT. This encodes CASSLVVWGGSDTQYF.

The V call is TRBV7-8, the J call TRBJ2-3; 11 bases are a match to TRBD2. The CDR3 has 17 amino acids. The germline gives CDR1 SGHVS, CDR2 FQNEAQ. V lost 2 bases to trimming and J lost 3 bases; unmatched junction nucleotides: 7. As DNA, the CDR3 is TGTGCCAGCAGCTTATTAGTAGCGGGAGGGAAAACAGATACGCAGTATTTT. It codes for CASSLLVAGGKTDTQYF.

This sequence joins TRBV2 and TRBJ1-2, with 9 bases aligning to TRBD1. After removal of 3 bases from V and 4 bases from J, the junction contained 9 bases not matched to a gene. The CDR3 sequence is 16 residues long. From germline, CDR1 is SNHLY and CDR2 FYNNEI. CDR3 DNA: TGTGCCAGCAGTGATTATGCGACAGGGGGACTCTATGGCTACACCTTC. As protein: CASSDYATGGLYGYTF.

This chain links TRBV6-6 with TRBJ2-7; no reliable D call. The CDR3 spans 13 residues. V gave up 7 bases and J gave up 3 bases, with 13 bases separating them. In germline, CDR1 is MNHNY, CDR2 SVGAGI (reference sequence). The CDR3, as DNA: TGTGCCAGCATGCGGATGGACGGCTACGAGCAGTACTTC. Translation gives CASMRMDGYEQYF.

The rearrangement links TRBV18 to TRBJ1-2; TRBD1 matches at 8 bases. Germline V gives CDR1 KGHSH, CDR2 LQKENI. Unmatched junction bases numbered 5, after V lost 3 bases and J lost 2 bases. This CDR3 has 15 residues. DNA of the CDR3: TGTGCCAGCTCACCCCAGGGGGCGGAGAACTATGGCTACACCTTC. It codes for CASSPQGAENYGYTF.